This T cell receptor beta chain is drawn from a study of human T cells and chemical hapten exposure. The time point: healthy volunteer bleed at 6 weeks. From whole blood left unfractionated, total RNA was extracted. This clonotype has just a few counts. CDR1 and CDR2 (germline): ENHRY, SYGVKD. There are 15 residues in the CDR3. Trimming cost V 3 bases and J 6 bases; bases outside gene matches: 9. TCRdb analysed the RACE reads with MiXCR anew, one entry per CDR3 protein. Of more than 75,000 distinct CDR3 sequences listed, over 6.5% are singletons. Sequenced input: whole blood. The receptor's source is a male donor in good health. Some clones in this sample may be carry-over from other donors' samples. The J gene is TRBJ2-3, the V gene TRBV10-3, with 7 bases lining up with TRBD2. The CDR3 sequence: CAISEGLVGADTQYF. In DNA form, the CDR3 reads TGTGCCATCAGTGAAGGACTAGTCGGCGCGGATACGCAGTATTTT.